This T cell receptor beta chain was identified in a study of T-cell reconstitution after alpha-beta-depleted transplantation in children. Many counts were recorded for this clonotype. Preparation of the TCRbeta library was carried out with unique molecular identifiers. MiXCR, run by TCRdb on the PCR reads, gives a single entry per CDR3 protein. The table records 330,000 or so distinct CDR3 sequences, about 9.3% of them present only once. This clonotype was sampled from a human donor who donated a stem cell graft to a child with acute lymphoblastic leukemia. The starting material was PBMCs from the stem cell graft donor, obtained from the stem cell graft.

CDR3 coding DNA: TGTGCCAGCACCGCGTCGGGCGGGATTGCAGATACGCAGTATTTT. Translating gives CASTASGGIADTQYF. V gene TRBV9 combines with J gene TRBJ2-3, with D possibly TRBD2 on 6 matching bases. With 6 bases removed from V and 4 bases from J, the gap between germline ends came to 18 bases. The length of the CDR3 is 15 residues. CDR1 and CDR2 from the germline V gene are SGDLS and YYNGEE. The entire variable domain, with the rest obtained from reference TRBV9 and TRBJ2-3, is as follows: DSGVTQTPKHLITATGQRVTLRCSPRSGDLSVYWYQQSLDQGLQFLIQYYNGEERAKGNILERFSAQQFPDLHSELNLSSLELGDSALYFCASTASGGIADTQYFGPGTRLTVL.